What follows are 26 T cell receptor beta chains derived from one specimen sequenced in a study of T cell responses to AZD1222 COVID-19 vaccine. Profiling relied on immunoSEQ multiplex PCR, and the TCRdb table lists in-frame clones only, not all of them. The table includes about 94,000 clones, around 89% detected once. This sample comprised peripheral blood, obtained 28 days after the second AZD1222 dose. These receptor sequences come from an adult who received the AZD1222 COVID-19 vaccine.

In the case of this clone: Relative to the germline gene, one junction end is altered; a read error may explain this. This chain links TRBV2 with TRBJ2-7; 8 bases line up with TRBD2. The CDR3 covers 11 residues. Germline loops: CDR1 SNHLY, CDR2 FYNNEI. CDR3 DNA sequence: TGTGCCAGCAGTGATGCAGGCGGGAGGAACTTC. It translates to CASSDAGGRNF.

The chain links TRBV7-9 to TRBJ2-5; 8 bases fit TRBD1. Germline lookup yields CDR1 SEHNR and CDR2 FQNEAQ (reference sequence). The CDR3 loop spans 14 amino acids. After removal of 6 bases from V and 4 bases from J, the junction contained 7 bases not matched to a gene. The CDR3 sequence: CASRQGAGVETQYF. The CDR3 nucleotides read TGTGCCAGCAGGCAGGGGGCGGGTGTAGAGACCCAGTACTTC.

The chain recombines TRBV10-3 with TRBJ1-1; D is undetermined. In germline, CDR1 is ENHRY, CDR2 SYGVKD. The CDR3 is 13 amino acids. V lost 1 base to trimming and J lost 10 bases, with 13 bases between them. The CDR3 is CAISELAEGGAFF. The CDR3 nucleotides read TGTGCCATCAGTGAGTTAGCGGAGGGAGGAGCTTTCTTT.

As DNA, the CDR3 is TGTGCCAGCGGAGGGGAATCCACAGATACGCAGTATTTT. Protein product: CASGGESTDTQYF. This chain connects TRBV7-9 to TRBJ2-3, with TRBD2 as a possible D gene (6 bases). From germline, CDR1 is SEHNR and CDR2 FQNEAQ (reference sequence). Trimming removed 8 bases from V and 2 bases from J, with 11 bases in between. The CDR3 loop spans 13 amino acids.

DNA of the CDR3: TGTGCCAGCACGCGACCTCGGCAGCCCCAGCATTTT. It specifies CASTRPRQPQHF. The chain combines TRBV28 with TRBJ1-5; D is uncertain. CDR1 is MDHEN and CDR2 is SYDVKM in the germline V gene. This CDR3 comprises 12 residues. Trimming pared 7 bases from V and 7 bases from J, leaving 11 bases between.

The J gene is TRBJ1-2, the V gene TRBV4-3; no firm D call. Germline CDR1 and CDR2: LGHNA and YSLEER. The CDR3 loop spans 15 amino acids. V lost 1 base and J lost 4, with 13 bases in between. CDR3 coding DNA: TGCGCCAGCAGCCAAGGGACGGGAGGTTTCTATGGCTACACCTTC. Its protein is CASSQGTGGFYGYTF.

This chain connects TRBV19 to TRBJ2-7; D is uncertain. The CDR3 sequence is 14 residues long. Germline V gene data show CDR1 as LNHDA and CDR2 as SQIVND (reference sequence). The germline V and J ends were trimmed by 5 bases and 2 bases, with 13 bases remaining between them. CDR3 protein: CASSRRIRAYEQYF. CDR3 DNA: TGTGCCAGTAGTCGTCGTATTCGAGCCTACGAGCAGTACTTC.

This clone was detected only a few times. V usage is TRBV5-1 and J usage is TRBJ2-1, with D maybe TRBD2 (6 bases). Germline V CDR1 and CDR2: SGHRS, YFSETQ. The CDR3 is 15 residues long. V lost 6 bases to trimming and J lost 5 bases, with 18 bases between them. The CDR3 spells CASTPWGESHNEQFF. The CDR3 region has the DNA TGCGCCAGCACCCCATGGGGGGAGAGTCACAATGAGCAGTTCTTC.

The V gene is TRBV7-2, the J gene TRBJ1-6, with D maybe TRBD1 (6 bases). The CDR3 loop spans 15 amino acids. The V end lost 3 bases, the J end lost 6 bases, and 12 bases lay between the germline ends. Germline CDR1 reads SGHTA; CDR2 reads FQGNSA. This CDR3 is CASSFATGPNSPLHF. As DNA, the CDR3 is TGTGCCAGCAGCTTTGCGACAGGACCTAATTCACCCCTCCACTTT.

This clone appeared a few times. This chain uses TRBV19 with TRBJ1-5, with D hard to call. The V gene lost 4 bases and the J gene lost 5 bases, with 12 bases spanning the gap. The CDR3 totals 14 residues. Per the germline V gene, CDR1 is LNHDA and CDR2 is SQIVND (reference sequence). CDR3: CASSRTEYHQPQHF. The CDR3 bases are TGTGCCAGTAGTAGAACAGAATACCATCAGCCCCAGCATTTT. The entire variable domain, with the rest obtained from reference TRBV19 and TRBJ1-5, is as follows: DGGITQSPKYLFRKEGQNVTLSCEQNLNHDAMYWYRQDPGQGLRLIYYSQIVNDFQKGDIAEGYSVSREKKESFPLTVTSAQKNPTAFYLCASSRTEYHQPQHFGDGTRLSIL.

V usage is TRBV6-6 and J usage is TRBJ1-5; 8 nucleotides match TRBD1. The J segment lost 4 bases and the V segment lost 5 bases, leaving 4 bases of the junction unmatched. Germline lookup yields CDR1 MNHNY and CDR2 SVGAGI (reference sequence). This CDR3 spans 14 amino acids. Written as DNA, the CDR3 is TGTGCCAGCAGTCAAGGACAGGGTAATCAGCCCCAGCATTTT. Residues: CASSQGQGNQPQHF.

The V and J genes are TRBV11-3 and TRBJ2-2, with 10 bases aligning to TRBD1. The CDR3 sequence is 16 residues long. With 5 bases clipped from V and 3 bases from J, the junction kept 6 bases outside the gene matches. Germline CDR1 is SGHNT and CDR2 is YENEEA. CDR3 nucleotides: TGTGCCAGCAGCCCCGGACAGGGGGTGTACACCGGGGAGCTGTTTTTT. Its protein product is CASSPGQGVYTGELFF.

The chain recombines TRBV7-8 with TRBJ1-3; D is unresolved. Germline-derived CDR1 and CDR2 are SGHVS and FQNEAQ. The CDR3 covers 12 residues. The ends were cut back, 5 bases at V and 8 bases at J, with 10 bases in the middle. CDR3 nucleotides: TGTGCCAGCAGCCAGGAGGGTTACACCATATATTTT. This sequence encodes CASSQEGYTIYF.

V gene TRBV15 combines with J gene TRBJ2-7; maybe TRBD1 (6 bases). CDR1 is LNHNV, CDR2 YYDKDF, per germline (reference sequence). CDR3 size: 14 residues. Between the trimmed V and J ends, which lost 3 bases and 3 bases, there was a span of 12 bases. The CDR3 nucleotides are TGTGCCACCAGCAGGAATGTAGGGGGCTACGAGCAGTACTTC. Translation: CATSRNVGGYEQYF.

The rearrangement joins TRBV18 to TRBJ1-5, with 8 positions matching TRBD1. V lost 3 bases and J lost 11; bases outside the gene matches: 3. Per the germline V gene, CDR1 is KGHSH and CDR2 is LQKENI. This CDR3 is built from 12 residues. CDR3 nucleotide sequence: TGTGCCAGCTCACCCTCGGGACAGGCCCAGCATTTT. Its translation is CASSPSGQAQHF.

V is TRBV9 and J is TRBJ2-7; TRBD2 is a possible D gene (7 bases). Trimming took off 3 bases at V and 3 bases at J, with 19 bases between the two ends. The germline V gene encodes CDR1 SGDLS and CDR2 YYNGEE. CDR3 length equals 16 residues. Here the CDR3 reads CASSAGGGRSNYEQYF. In DNA form, the CDR3 reads TGTGCCAGCAGCGCTGGGGGGGGCAGGAGCAACTACGAGCAGTACTTC.

V usage is TRBV3-1 (or the pseudogene TRBV3-2) and J usage is TRBJ2-1; D might be TRBD2 (7 bases). This CDR3 contains 15 residues. V was shortened by 5 bases and J by 4 bases, with 15 bases between the two germline ends. CDR1 is LGHDT, CDR2 YNNKEL, per germline (reference sequence). The CDR3 loop reads CASSSTGGHYNEQFF. CDR3 bases: TGTGCCAGCAGCTCGACGGGGGGCCATTACAATGAGCAGTTCTTC.

The chain is built from TRBV27 and TRBJ1-2; tentative D call: TRBD1 (6 bases). The CDR3 has 15 residues. The V and J ends lost 5 bases and 5 bases respectively, with 18 bases between them. Germline V CDR1 and CDR2: MNHEY, SMNVEV (reference sequence). The CDR3 region is CASSPQSPQGYGYTF. CDR3 in DNA: TGTGCCAGCAGTCCCCAGTCCCCCCAGGGGTATGGCTACACCTTC.

The chain carries TRBV27 and TRBJ2-1, with D tentatively TRBD1 or TRBD2 (6 bases each). Deletions cut 8 bases from V and 2 bases from J, with 19 bases between. Germline V gene data show CDR1 as MNHEY and CDR2 as SMNVEV (reference sequence). The CDR3 consists of 16 residues. CDR3 sequence (DNA): TGTGCCAGCTGCCGGGGGCGCCCGCATGCCTACAATGAGCAGTTCTTC. Residues: CASCRGRPHAYNEQFF.

The chain uses TRBV27 and TRBJ1-5, with unresolved D. This CDR3 is built from 15 residues. V lost 3 bases and J 0 bases, leaving 9 bases between the germline ends. Per germline, CDR1 MNHEY and CDR2 SMNVEV (reference sequence). The CDR3 coding sequence is TGTGCCAGCAGTTTGACCCTAGGTAGCAATCAGCCCCAGCATTTT. Translation: CASSLTLGSNQPQHF.

The chain uses TRBV29-1 and TRBJ2-7, with 7 bases aligning to TRBD1. After removal of 7 bases from V and 0 bases from J, the junction contained 6 bases not matched to a gene. This CDR3 is built from 13 residues. CDR1 SQVTM and CDR2 ANQGSEA come from the germline V gene. CDR3 DNA: TGCAGCGCTTCGGACAGGAGCTCCTACGAGCAGTACTTC. Translating it yields CSASDRSSYEQYF.

This clone has only a few counts. The chain combines TRBV10-2 with TRBJ2-7; D gene uncertain. Germline loops: CDR1 WSHSY, CDR2 SAAADI. V was pared by 6 bases and J by 2 bases, with 14 bases between. This CDR3 contains 14 residues. CDR3 sequence (DNA): TGCGCCAGCAGATCTGTTGCTGGAGCCTACGAGCAGTACTTC. The encoded protein is CASRSVAGAYEQYF.

This chain uses TRBV15 with TRBJ2-7; 14 positions agree with TRBD2. This CDR3 is 16 amino acids long. Germline CDR1 reads LNHNV; CDR2 reads YYDKDF (reference sequence). The V gene end was trimmed by 5 bases and the J gene end by 4 bases; junction bases not matched to a gene: 7. The CDR3 region is CATSGLTSGREYEQYF. The CDR3, as DNA: TGTGCCACCAGCGGTTTGACTAGCGGGAGGGAGTACGAGCAGTACTTC.

The rearrangement links TRBV7-2 to TRBJ2-7; D gene unclear. Germline CDR1 SGHTA, CDR2 FQGNSA. CDR3 length: 17 amino acids. Trimming left V 2 bases short and J 1 base short, with 18 bases between. For the CDR3, the DNA is TGTGCCAGCAGCTTATTGACGGCAATAGGCCTTTCCTACGAGCAGTACTTC. It translates to CASSLLTAIGLSYEQYF.

The chain recombines TRBV9 with TRBJ2-5; 8 bases are a match to TRBD2. With V trimmed by 1 base and J by 2 bases, 7 bases remained unmatched. The CDR3 totals 16 residues. Germline CDR1 reads SGDLS; CDR2 reads YYNGEE. CDR3 nucleotides: TGTGCCAGCAGCGTACAGAGCGGGAGCGCGCAAGAGACCCAGTACTTC. It yields the protein CASSVQSGSAQETQYF.

This chain uses TRBV27 with TRBJ1-4; no clear D gene. The CDR3 has 13 residues. Trimming left V 4 bases short and J 5 bases short, with 8 bases between. Germline V gene lookup returns CDR1 MNHEY and CDR2 SMNVEV (reference sequence). The CDR3 here is CASSWRVNEKLFF. The CDR3 coding sequence is TGTGCCAGCAGTTGGAGGGTAAATGAAAAACTGTTTTTT.